This is a list of T cell receptor beta chains from one sample in a study of T cell changes during pregnancy in multiple sclerosis. Measured with immunoSEQ multiplex PCR; TCRdb has only the in-frame clones, and not every one. This table holds 75,000 to 90,000 clones, about nine tenths found once. Sequenced here: PBMCs, sampled in the first trimester of pregnancy. The origin of the receptors is a female donor in good health, serving as a control in a pregnancy study. Some clones in this sample may be carry-over from other donors' samples. CDR3s include the opening cysteine and the closing phenylalanine or tryptophan. Each record gives: V gene, J gene, D gene, clone size, CDR3 DNA, CDR3 protein. The D gene is left open where the match is weak. Clone size is shown for a subset of rows, as once, few, many or a class of expanded clone.

TRBV5-1	TRBJ1-3	NA	NA	TGCGCCAGCAGCTTGGGACAGAAGGGAAACACCATATATTTT	CASSLGQKGNTIYF
TRBV29-1	TRBJ1-2	NA	NA	TGCAGCGTTGAAGCGGTAGAGGCTAACACCTTC	CSVEAVEANTF
TRBV28	TRBJ1-5	NA	few	TGTGCCAGCAATGGGGCAGGGCAAGTTAGGAGTCAGCCCCAGCATTTT	CASNGAGQVRSQPQHF
TRBV27	TRBJ2-3	TRBD2	NA	TGTGCCAGCAGTTTATCGATGACTAGCGGGAAATCAGATACGCAGTATTTT	CASSLSMTSGKSDTQYF
TRBV7-2	TRBJ2-5	NA	NA	TGTGCCAGCAGCTTGTACCTAGCCAACCAAGAGACCCAGTACTTC	CASSLYLANQETQYF
TRBV6-5	TRBJ2-5	TRBD2	NA	TGTGCCAGCCGCGTGGGGGAGGGGACCCAGTACTTC	CASRVGEGTQYF
TRBV27	TRBJ1-5	NA	once	TGTGCCAGCAGTCGGACGGGAAGCAATCAGCCCCAGCATTTT	CASSRTGSNQPQHF
TRBV7-8	TRBJ2-5	TRBD2	NA	TGTGCCAGCAGCTTCGCTAGCGGGAGGGCAAGAGAGACCCAGTACTTC	CASSFASGRARETQYF
TRBV29-1	TRBJ1-1	NA	few	TGCAGCGTCAACTCACAGGGACAGAACACTGAAGCTTTCTTT	CSVNSQGQNTEAFF
TRBV6-6	TRBJ2-6	NA	once	TGTGCCAGCATCCCAGACTCTGGGGCCAACGTCCTGACTTTC	CASIPDSGANVLTF
TRBV2	TRBJ2-5	TRBD2	NA	TGTGCCAGCAGTATTAGCGGGGGGGGAGAGACCCAGTACTTC	CASSISGGGETQYF